This is a list of T cell receptor beta chains from one sample in a study of blood T cells in healthy people across ages. TCRdb analysed the 5' RACE reads with MiXCR anew, one entry per CDR3 protein. The repertoire consists of 1,800,000 or so distinct CDR3 sequences, with 35% to 50% occurring once and the leading ten covering 23%. The source material was blood. The receptors derive from a human donor in good health. Each CDR3 is given with its conserved first and last residue. Each record gives: V gene, J gene, CDR3 protein.

v_call: TRBV7-9
j_call: TRBJ2-2
cdr3_aa: CASSLAMEAGELFF

v_call: TRBV11-3
j_call: TRBJ1-1
cdr3_aa: CASSLSSQNTEAFF

v_call: TRBV5-1
j_call: TRBJ2-6
cdr3_aa: CASSTDRELTGANVLTF

v_call: TRBV5-6
j_call: TRBJ1-1
cdr3_aa: CASSTLSGPEAFF

v_call: TRBV11-3
j_call: TRBJ2-3
cdr3_aa: CASSLLRGPDTQYF

v_call: TRBV20-1
j_call: TRBJ1-6
cdr3_aa: CSAREAANSPLHF

v_call: TRBV7-9
j_call: TRBJ1-6
cdr3_aa: CASSYGTGYSPLHF

v_call: TRBV7-2
j_call: TRBJ1-5
cdr3_aa: CASNSRQGSNQPQHF

v_call: TRBV4-1
j_call: TRBJ1-5
cdr3_aa: CASSLSAHSNQPQHF

v_call: TRBV7-2
j_call: TRBJ1-1
cdr3_aa: CASSLNRGAGNTEAFF

v_call: TRBV2
j_call: TRBJ2-7
cdr3_aa: CASSEEGPYEQYF

v_call: TRBV28
j_call: TRBJ1-2
cdr3_aa: CASSFPNRGGYTF

v_call: TRBV4-3
j_call: TRBJ1-6
cdr3_aa: CASSQDTGQFSNSPLHF

v_call: TRBV2
j_call: TRBJ2-4
cdr3_aa: CASTGVADIQYF

v_call: TRBV5-1
j_call: TRBJ2-3
cdr3_aa: CASSMRYRGPNTDTQYF

v_call: TRBV5-6
j_call: TRBJ1-2
cdr3_aa: CASIVGGSGRGYTF

v_call: TRBV19
j_call: TRBJ1-2
cdr3_aa: CASSISGETNYGYTF

v_call: TRBV6-2/TRBV6-3
j_call: TRBJ2-1
cdr3_aa: CASSYGRDSYNEQFF

v_call: TRBV7-2
j_call: TRBJ2-3
cdr3_aa: CASSFVRSLALTDTQYF

v_call: TRBV5-5
j_call: TRBJ2-1
cdr3_aa: CASSSSIAGDYNEQFF

v_call: TRBV13
j_call: TRBJ2-7
cdr3_aa: CASSSGTGQTYEQYF

v_call: TRBV9
j_call: TRBJ2-1
cdr3_aa: CASSVWETGGPNEQFF

v_call: TRBV7-3
j_call: TRBJ2-3
cdr3_aa: CASSLRPTDTQYF

v_call: TRBV11-2
j_call: TRBJ2-1
cdr3_aa: CASTPLGEQFF

v_call: TRBV12-5
j_call: TRBJ1-2
cdr3_aa: CASGLQLTNGYTF

v_call: TRBV9
j_call: TRBJ2-2
cdr3_aa: CASSVTGRNTGELFF

v_call: TRBV18
j_call: .
cdr3_aa: CASSHGQEGTQYF

v_call: TRBV29-1
j_call: TRBJ1-1
cdr3_aa: CGDLRETEAFF